These T cell receptor beta chains were read from a single sample in a study of CXCR3-negative and CXCR3-positive naive CD8 T cells. TCRdb re-called the 5' RACE reads; one entry per CDR3 protein, DNA not given. Recorded for this sample: 120,000 to 150,000 distinct CDR3 sequences. The sequencing input was naive CXCR3+ CD8+ T cells from blood. These receptors were obtained from a human donor in good health. Some clones in this sample may be carry-over from other donors' samples. The CDR3 runs from the conserved cysteine through the conserved F or W. Each record gives: V gene, J gene, CDR3 protein.

TRBV15	TRBJ1-5	CATSRWGDNSQPQHF
TRBV28	TRBJ2-5	CAPGTVQETQYF
TRBV6-6	TRBJ2-2	CGSSPGENTGELFF
TRBV29-1	TRBJ2-1	CSVDTRYSGANEQFF
TRBV28	TRBJ2-5	CASRLPGFQETQYF
TRBV7-9	TRBJ2-7	CASSQEKGGHYVQYF
TRBV7-2	TRBJ1-5	CASSWGRGSNQPQHF
TRBV6-5	TRBJ2-6	CASTDGTTGANVLTF
TRBV27	TRBJ2-7	CASSLEQGISYEQYF
TRBV20-1	TRBJ2-1	CSASAEYRYNEQFF
TRBV6-5	TRBJ2-5	CASSYSGRPQETQYF
TRBV12-3/TRBV12-4	TRBJ2-5	CASNFRGGGETQYF
TRBV6-2/TRBV6-3	TRBJ1-1	CASSYDRVNTEAFF
TRBV6-5	TRBJ2-7	CASSYLPVRGPEYEQYF
TRBV4-1	TRBJ1-2	CASSYQTGDSGYTF
TRBV13	TRBJ2-7	CASIEIRTSFYEQYF
TRBV7-6	TRBJ1-2	CASSVGQGVLYGYTF
TRBV12-3/TRBV12-4	TRBJ2-1	CASKNRGLEGEFF
TRBV29-1	TRBJ1-1	CSVGGEQGRTEAFF
TRBV12-3/TRBV12-4	TRBJ2-4	CASGASKNIQYF
TRBV6-5	TRBJ2-7	CASNPSEHRTYEQYF
TRBV7-8	TRBJ2-1	CASSLEAPLAGPRNEQFF
TRBV7-9	TRBJ2-1	CATLGGLAYNEQFF
TRBV5-1	TRBJ2-1	CASSLGPNEQFF
TRBV6-2/TRBV6-3	TRBJ2-3	CASSPGWPSGGATDTQYF
TRBV4-3	TRBJ1-3	CASSQVGAGNTIYF
TRBV30	TRBJ2-1	CAWSSGSWNEQFF
TRBV4-3	TRBJ1-5	CASSQDLGTGDQPQHF
TRBV7-9	TRBJ2-5	CASSSLAEQETQYF
TRBV4-3	TRBJ1-1	CASNNREATEAFF
TRBV29-1	TRBJ2-3	CSLPQGDTQYF
TRBV28	TRBJ2-5	CASSPRTSQETQYF
TRBV4-3	TRBJ1-1	CASSQERGVNTEAFF
TRBV7-9	TRBJ2-7	CASSALDRSSYEQYF